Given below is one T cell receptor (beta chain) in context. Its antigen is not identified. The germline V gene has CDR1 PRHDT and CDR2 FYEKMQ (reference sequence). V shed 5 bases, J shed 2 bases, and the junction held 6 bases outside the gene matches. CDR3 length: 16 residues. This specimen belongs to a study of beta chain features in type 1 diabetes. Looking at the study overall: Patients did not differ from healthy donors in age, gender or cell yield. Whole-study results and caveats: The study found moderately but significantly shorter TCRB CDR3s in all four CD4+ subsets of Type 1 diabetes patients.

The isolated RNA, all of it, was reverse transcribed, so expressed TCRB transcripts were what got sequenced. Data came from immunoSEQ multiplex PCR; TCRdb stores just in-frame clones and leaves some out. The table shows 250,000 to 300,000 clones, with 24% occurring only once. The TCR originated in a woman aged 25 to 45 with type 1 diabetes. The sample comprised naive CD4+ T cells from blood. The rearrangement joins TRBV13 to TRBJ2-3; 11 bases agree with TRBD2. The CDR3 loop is CASSMGLAAFTDTQYF. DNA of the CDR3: TGTGCCAGCAGCATGGGACTAGCGGCGTTCACAGATACGCAGTATTTT. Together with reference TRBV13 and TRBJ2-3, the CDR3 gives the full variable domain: AAGVIQSPRHLIKEKRETATLKCYPIPRHDTVYWYQQGPGQDPQFLISFYEKMQSDKGSIPDRFSAQQFSDYHSELNMSSLELGDSALYFCASSMGLAAFTDTQYFGPGTRLTVL.